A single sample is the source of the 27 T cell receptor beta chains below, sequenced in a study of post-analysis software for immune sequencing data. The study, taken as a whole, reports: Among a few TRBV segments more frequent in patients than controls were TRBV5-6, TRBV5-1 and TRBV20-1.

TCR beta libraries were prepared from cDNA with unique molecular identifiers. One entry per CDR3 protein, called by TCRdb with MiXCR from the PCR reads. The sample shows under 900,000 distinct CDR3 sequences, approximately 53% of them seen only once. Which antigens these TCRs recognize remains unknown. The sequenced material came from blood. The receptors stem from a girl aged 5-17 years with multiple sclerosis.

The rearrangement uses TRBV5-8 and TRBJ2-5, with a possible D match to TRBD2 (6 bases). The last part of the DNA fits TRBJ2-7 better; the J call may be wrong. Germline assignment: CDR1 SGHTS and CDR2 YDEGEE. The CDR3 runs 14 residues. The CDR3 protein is CASSPVVRDGEQYF. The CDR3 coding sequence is TGTGCCAGCAGCCCTGTGGTGCGGGACGGCGAGCAGTACTTC.

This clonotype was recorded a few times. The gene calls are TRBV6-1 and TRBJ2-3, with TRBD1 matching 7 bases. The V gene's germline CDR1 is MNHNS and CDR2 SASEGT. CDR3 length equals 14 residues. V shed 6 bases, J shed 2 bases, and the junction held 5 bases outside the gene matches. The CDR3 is CASSRTGDTDTQYF. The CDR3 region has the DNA TGTGCCAGCAGCCGGACAGGAGACACAGATACGCAGTATTTT.

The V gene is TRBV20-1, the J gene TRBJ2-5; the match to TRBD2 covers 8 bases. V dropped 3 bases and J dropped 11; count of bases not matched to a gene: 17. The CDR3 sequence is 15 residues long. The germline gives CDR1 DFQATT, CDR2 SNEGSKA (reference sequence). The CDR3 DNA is TGCAGTGCTAGCGTATCGGGAGGGTTTGAAGGGGAGCAGTACTTC. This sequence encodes CSASVSGGFEGEQYF.

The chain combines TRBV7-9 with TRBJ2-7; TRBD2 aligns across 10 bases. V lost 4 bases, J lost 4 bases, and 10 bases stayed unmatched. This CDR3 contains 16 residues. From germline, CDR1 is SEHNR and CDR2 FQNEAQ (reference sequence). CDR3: CASSSPSGRAKYEQYF. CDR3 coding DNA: TGTGCCAGCAGCTCCCCCAGCGGGAGGGCCAAGTACGAGCAGTACTTC.

The CDR3 DNA follows: TGTGCCAGCTCACCACAAAGGGGGGCACTGACCTACGAGCAGTACTTC. Its protein is CASSPQRGALTYEQYF. The V gene is TRBV18, the J gene TRBJ2-7; tentatively, D is TRBD1 or TRBD2 (6 bases each). The CDR3 is made up of 16 amino acids. Trimming pared 1 base from V and 2 bases from J, leaving 15 bases between. Germline CDR1 KGHSH, CDR2 LQKENI.

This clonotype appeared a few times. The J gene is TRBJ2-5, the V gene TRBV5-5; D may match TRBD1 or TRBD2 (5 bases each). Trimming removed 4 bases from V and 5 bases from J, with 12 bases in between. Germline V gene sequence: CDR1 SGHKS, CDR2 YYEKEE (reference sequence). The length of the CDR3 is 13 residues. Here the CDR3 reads CASSGGLHETQYF. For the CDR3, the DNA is TGTGCCAGCAGCGGGGGATTACATGAGACCCAGTACTTC.

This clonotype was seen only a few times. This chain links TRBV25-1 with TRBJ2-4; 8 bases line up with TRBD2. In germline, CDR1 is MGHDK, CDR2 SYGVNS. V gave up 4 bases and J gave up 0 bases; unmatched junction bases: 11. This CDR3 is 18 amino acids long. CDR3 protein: CASSALAVSGVAKNIQYF. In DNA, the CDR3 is TGTGCCAGCAGTGCCCTGGCGGTTAGCGGGGTAGCCAAAAACATTCAGTACTTC. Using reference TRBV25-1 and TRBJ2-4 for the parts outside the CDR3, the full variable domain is EADIYQTPRYLVIGTGKKITLECSQTMGHDKMYWYQQDPGMELHLIHYSYGVNSTEKGDLSSESTVSRIRTEHFPLTLESARPSHTSQYLCASSALAVSGVAKNIQYFGAGTRLSVL.

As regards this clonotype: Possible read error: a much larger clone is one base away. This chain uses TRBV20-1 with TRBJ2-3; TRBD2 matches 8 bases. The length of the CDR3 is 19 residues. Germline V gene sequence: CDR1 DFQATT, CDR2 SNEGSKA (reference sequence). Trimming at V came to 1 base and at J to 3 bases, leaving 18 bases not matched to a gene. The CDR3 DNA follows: TGCAGTGCTAGAGTGGGTAGCGGGACCATCCGCCAAACAACAGATACGCAGTATTTT. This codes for CSARVGSGTIRQTTDTQYF.

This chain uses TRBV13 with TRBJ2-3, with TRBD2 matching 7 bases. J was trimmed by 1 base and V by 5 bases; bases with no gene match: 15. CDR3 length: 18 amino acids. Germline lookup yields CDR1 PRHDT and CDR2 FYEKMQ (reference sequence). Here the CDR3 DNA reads TGTGCCAGCAGCCCAAGACTCCGGGAGGCCCTCGGCACAGATACGCAGTATTTT. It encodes CASSPRLREALGTDTQYF.

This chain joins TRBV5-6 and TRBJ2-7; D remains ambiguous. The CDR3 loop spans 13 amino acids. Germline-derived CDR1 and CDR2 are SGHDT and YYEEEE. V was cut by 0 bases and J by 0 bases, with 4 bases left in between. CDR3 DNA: TGTGCCAGCAGCTTGGTCTTCTCCTACGAGCAGTACTTC. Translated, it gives CASSLVFSYEQYF.

DNA for the CDR3: TGCAGTGCTAGTTCCGGACAGGGCCACTATGGCTACACCTTC. Protein: CSASSGQGHYGYTF. The gene calls are TRBV20-1 and TRBJ1-2; 8 bases map to TRBD1. In germline, CDR1 is DFQATT, CDR2 SNEGSKA (reference sequence). The ends lost 3 bases at V and 3 bases at J; junction bases unmatched: 6. The CDR3 has 14 residues.

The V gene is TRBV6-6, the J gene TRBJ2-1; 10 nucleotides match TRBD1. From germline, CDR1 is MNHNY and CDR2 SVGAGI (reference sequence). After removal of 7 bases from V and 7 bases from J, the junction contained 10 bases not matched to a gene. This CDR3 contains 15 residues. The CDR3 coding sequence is TGTGCCAGCACCACCGGGACAGGGGTGGTTAATGAGCAGTTCTTC. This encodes CASTTGTGVVNEQFF.

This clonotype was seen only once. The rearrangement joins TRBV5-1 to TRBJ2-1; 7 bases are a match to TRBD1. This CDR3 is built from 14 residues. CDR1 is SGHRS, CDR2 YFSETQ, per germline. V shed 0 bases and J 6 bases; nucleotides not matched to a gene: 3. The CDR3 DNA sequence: TGCGCCAGCAGCTTGGATCCAGGGGGCAATGAGCAGTTCTTC. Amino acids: CASSLDPGGNEQFF.

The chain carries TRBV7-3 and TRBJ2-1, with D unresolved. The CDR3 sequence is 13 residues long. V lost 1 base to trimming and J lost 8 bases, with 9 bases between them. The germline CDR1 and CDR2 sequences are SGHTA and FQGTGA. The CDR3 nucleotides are TGTGCCAGCAGCTTAAAGGGTGGCGATGAGCAGTTCTTC. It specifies CASSLKGGDEQFF.

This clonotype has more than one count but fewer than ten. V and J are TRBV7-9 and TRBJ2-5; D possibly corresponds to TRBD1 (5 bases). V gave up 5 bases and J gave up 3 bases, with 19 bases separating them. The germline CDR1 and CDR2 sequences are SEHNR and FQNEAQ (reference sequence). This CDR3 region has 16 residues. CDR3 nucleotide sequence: TGTGCCAGCAGCGTGGTGTATAGGGGTTTGGAAGAGACCCAGTACTTC. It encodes CASSVVYRGLEETQYF. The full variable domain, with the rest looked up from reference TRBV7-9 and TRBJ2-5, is DTGVSQNPRHKITKRGQNVTFRCDPISEHNRLYWYRQTLGQGPEFLTYFQNEAQLEKSRLLSDRFSAERPKGSFSTLEIQRTEQGDSAMYLCASSVVYRGLEETQYFGPGTRLLVL.

The CDR3 here is CASSVYTSTDTQYF. CDR3 sequence (DNA): TGTGCCAGCAGCGTGTACACCAGCACAGATACGCAGTATTTT. The V call is TRBV9, the J call TRBJ2-3; D is ambiguous. The germline V gene has CDR1 SGDLS and CDR2 YYNGEE. The germline V and J ends were trimmed by 2 bases and 0 bases, with 7 bases remaining between them. The CDR3 length is 14 residues.

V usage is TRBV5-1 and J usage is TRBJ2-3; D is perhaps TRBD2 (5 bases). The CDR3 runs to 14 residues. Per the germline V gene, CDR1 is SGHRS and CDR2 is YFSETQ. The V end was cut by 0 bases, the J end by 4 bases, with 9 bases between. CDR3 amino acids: CASSLAGYPDTQYF. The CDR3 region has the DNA TGCGCCAGCAGCTTGGCGGGGTATCCAGATACGCAGTATTTT.

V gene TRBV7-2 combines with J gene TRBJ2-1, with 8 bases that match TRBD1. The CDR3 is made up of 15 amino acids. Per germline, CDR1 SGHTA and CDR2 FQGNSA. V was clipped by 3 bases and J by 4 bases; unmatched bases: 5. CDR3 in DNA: TGTGCCAGCAGCTTCGGACAGGGTAGATACAATGAGCAGTTCTTC. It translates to CASSFGQGRYNEQFF.

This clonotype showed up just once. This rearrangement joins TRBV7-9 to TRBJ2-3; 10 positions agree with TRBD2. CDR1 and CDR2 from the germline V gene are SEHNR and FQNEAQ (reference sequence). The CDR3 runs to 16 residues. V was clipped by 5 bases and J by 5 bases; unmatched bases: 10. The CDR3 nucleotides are TGTGCCAGCAGCCGTCCGAGCGGGAGGGCCGAAGATACGCAGTATTTT. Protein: CASSRPSGRAEDTQYF.

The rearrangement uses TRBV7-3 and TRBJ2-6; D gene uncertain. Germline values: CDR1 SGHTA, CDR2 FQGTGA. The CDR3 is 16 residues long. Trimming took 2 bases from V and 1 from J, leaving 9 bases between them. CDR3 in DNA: TGTGCCAGCAGCTTAGGAAGACTGTCTGGGGCCAACGTCCTGACTTTC. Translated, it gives CASSLGRLSGANVLTF.

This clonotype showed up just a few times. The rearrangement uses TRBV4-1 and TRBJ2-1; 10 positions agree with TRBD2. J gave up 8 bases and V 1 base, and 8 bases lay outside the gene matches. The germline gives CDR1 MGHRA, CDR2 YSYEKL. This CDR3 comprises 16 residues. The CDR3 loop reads CASSQVPSGRGDEQFF. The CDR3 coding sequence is TGCGCCAGCAGCCAAGTTCCTAGCGGGAGAGGGGATGAGCAGTTCTTC.

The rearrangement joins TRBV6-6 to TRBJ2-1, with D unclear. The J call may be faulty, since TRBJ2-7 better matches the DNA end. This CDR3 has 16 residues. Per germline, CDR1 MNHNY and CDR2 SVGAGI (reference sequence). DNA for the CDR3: TGTGCCAGCAGAACAACGGGCGTGGTGGGATACAATGAGCAGTACTTC. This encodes CASRTTGVVGYNEQYF.

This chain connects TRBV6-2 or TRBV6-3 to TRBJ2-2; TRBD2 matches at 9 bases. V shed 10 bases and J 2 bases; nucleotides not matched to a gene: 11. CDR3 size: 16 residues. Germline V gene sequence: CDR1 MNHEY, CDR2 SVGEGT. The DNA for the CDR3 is TGTGCCACCACTATAGCGGGAGCGAAAAACACCGGGGAGCTGTTTTTT. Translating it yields CATTIAGAKNTGELFF.

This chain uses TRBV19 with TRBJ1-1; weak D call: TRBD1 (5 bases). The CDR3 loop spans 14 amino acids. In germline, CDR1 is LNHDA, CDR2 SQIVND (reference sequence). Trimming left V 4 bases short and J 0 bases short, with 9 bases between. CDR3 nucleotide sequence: TGTGCCAGTAGTACGACAGCCATGAACACTGAAGCTTTCTTT. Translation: CASSTTAMNTEAFF.

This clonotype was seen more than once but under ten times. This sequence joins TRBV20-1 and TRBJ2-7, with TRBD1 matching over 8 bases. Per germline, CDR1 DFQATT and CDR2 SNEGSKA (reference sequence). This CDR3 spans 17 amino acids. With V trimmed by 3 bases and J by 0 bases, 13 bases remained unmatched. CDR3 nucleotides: TGCAGTGCTAGGAAGCAACAGGGGGAATTCAGCTCCTACGAGCAGTACTTC. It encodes CSARKQQGEFSSYEQYF.

DNA for the CDR3: TGTGCCAGCAGCGGACAGATTATGACTAGCGGGAGGGCAGATACGCAGTATTTT. It codes for CASSGQIMTSGRADTQYF. The chain combines TRBV9 with TRBJ2-3, with 14 positions matching TRBD2. V lost 3 bases, J lost 4 bases, and 10 bases stayed unmatched. Germline V lookup: CDR1 SGDLS, CDR2 YYNGEE. This CDR3 region has 18 residues. Using reference TRBV9 and TRBJ2-3 for the parts outside the CDR3, the full variable domain is DSGVTQTPKHLITATGQRVTLRCSPRSGDLSVYWYQQSLDQGLQFLIQYYNGEERAKGNILERFSAQQFPDLHSELNLSSLELGDSALYFCASSGQIMTSGRADTQYFGPGTRLTVL.

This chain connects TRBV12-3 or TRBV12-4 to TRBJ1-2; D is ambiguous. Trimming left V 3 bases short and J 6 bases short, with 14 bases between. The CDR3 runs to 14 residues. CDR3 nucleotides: TGTGCCAGCAGTTTGACCCCTGGAGGGAATGGCTACACCTTC. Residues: CASSLTPGGNGYTF.